The rows below give T cell receptor beta chains drawn from one sample of a study of shared clonotypes between healthy human individuals. Libraries were prepared by immunoSEQ multiplex PCR; TCRdb keeps only in-frame clonotypes and omits some of them. The sample records over 2,000,000 clones, just over 90% being singletons. The sequenced sample consisted of naive CD8+ T cells from PBMCs. The receptors were gathered from a man aged 18 to 29 in good health. Some clones in this sample may be carry-over from other donors' samples. The conserved cysteine and the conserved F or W are not part of the CDR3 here. A D gene is named only where the DNA matches it firmly.

d_call: TRBD2
j_call: TRBJ2-5
cdr3_length: 14
v_call: TRBV7-9
cdr3_aa: ASSFIQREGLETQY

d_call: TRBD2
j_call: TRBJ2-2
cdr3_length: 16
v_call: TRBV6-1
cdr3_aa: ASSEELAGGLSAGELF

d_call: TRBD1
j_call: TRBJ1-4
cdr3_length: 12
v_call: TRBV6-5
cdr3_aa: ASRDQGVAEKLF

d_call: NA
j_call: TRBJ1-4
cdr3_length: 13
v_call: TRBV27
cdr3_aa: ASGRGATTNEKLF

d_call: TRBD2
j_call: TRBJ2-1
cdr3_length: 12
v_call: TRBV6-5
cdr3_aa: ASGIAGPYNEQF

d_call: NA
j_call: TRBJ2-1
cdr3_length: 9
v_call: TRBV28
cdr3_aa: ATWHYNEQF

d_call: TRBD1
j_call: TRBJ2-5
cdr3_length: 11
v_call: TRBV7-9
cdr3_aa: ASEGQGGWAQY

d_call: NA
j_call: TRBJ2-7
cdr3_length: 10
v_call: TRBV28
cdr3_aa: ASSLGRYEQY

d_call: TRBD1
j_call: TRBJ1-1
cdr3_length: 12
v_call: TRBV9
cdr3_aa: ASSGDSLNTEAF

d_call: NA
j_call: TRBJ1-2
cdr3_length: 9
v_call: TRBV30
cdr3_aa: AWTGEHGYT

d_call: NA
j_call: TRBJ2-1
cdr3_length: 16
v_call: TRBV19
cdr3_aa: ASSSRGRSPGIYNEQF

d_call: TRBD1
j_call: TRBJ2-7
cdr3_length: 13
v_call: TRBV5-1
cdr3_aa: ASSSPGQGAYEQY

d_call: TRBD2
j_call: TRBJ2-1
cdr3_length: 14
v_call: TRBV9
cdr3_aa: ASSGESGRAIDEQF

d_call: TRBD1
j_call: TRBJ1-1
cdr3_length: 12
v_call: TRBV6-5
cdr3_aa: ASSPGQGNTEAF

d_call: NA
j_call: TRBJ1-6
cdr3_length: 12
v_call: TRBV4-3
cdr3_aa: ASSQRNSNSPLH

d_call: TRBD2
j_call: TRBJ2-7
cdr3_length: 12
v_call: TRBV27
cdr3_aa: ASSLGTRTYEQY

d_call: NA
j_call: TRBJ2-3
cdr3_length: 10
v_call: TRBV27
cdr3_aa: ASSLDMRGQY

d_call: NA
j_call: TRBJ2-2
cdr3_length: 11
v_call: TRBV28
cdr3_aa: ASAPANTGELF

d_call: NA
j_call: TRBJ2-7
cdr3_length: 13
v_call: TRBV5-4
cdr3_aa: ASSPPSLTIYEQY

d_call: NA
j_call: TRBJ1-4
cdr3_length: 11
v_call: TRBV27
cdr3_aa: AGSEATNEKLF

d_call: TRBD1
j_call: TRBJ1-1
cdr3_length: 18
v_call: TRBV18
cdr3_aa: ASSPLRLEDRGLRDTEAF

d_call: TRBD1
j_call: TRBJ1-1
cdr3_length: 12
v_call: TRBV9
cdr3_aa: ASSGTGMNTEAF

d_call: NA
j_call: TRBJ2-7
cdr3_length: 9
v_call: TRBV7-9
cdr3_aa: ASRDNYEQY

d_call: TRBD1
j_call: TRBJ2-7
cdr3_length: 12
v_call: TRBV9
cdr3_aa: ASSAGTDSYEQY

d_call: NA
j_call: TRBJ2-3
cdr3_length: 13
v_call: TRBV11-3
cdr3_aa: ASSPLGSRSDTQY

d_call: NA
j_call: TRBJ2-5
cdr3_length: 12
v_call: TRBV27
cdr3_aa: ASSSGLSQETQY

d_call: NA
j_call: TRBJ1-1
cdr3_length: 14
v_call: TRBV2
cdr3_aa: ASSGTAFLKNTEAF

d_call: NA
j_call: TRBJ1-3
cdr3_length: 8
v_call: TRBV7-9
cdr3_aa: ASSLNTIY

d_call: NA
j_call: TRBJ2-7
cdr3_length: 10
v_call: TRBV7-6
cdr3_aa: ASSLISYEQY

d_call: NA
j_call: TRBJ2-2
cdr3_length: 9
v_call: TRBV7-9
cdr3_aa: ASSPSGELF

d_call: NA
j_call: TRBJ1-2
cdr3_length: 15
v_call: TRBV27
cdr3_aa: ASSFGGRLGRDYGYT

d_call: TRBD1
j_call: TRBJ1-5
cdr3_length: 14
v_call: TRBV28
cdr3_aa: ASSIRGLGSNQPQH

d_call: TRBD1
j_call: TRBJ1-2
cdr3_length: 15
v_call: TRBV19
cdr3_aa: ASSISRGTGANYGYT

d_call: TRBD2
j_call: TRBJ2-7
cdr3_length: 12
v_call: TRBV7-6
cdr3_aa: ASSSPTAGVEQY

d_call: NA
j_call: TRBJ2-5
cdr3_length: 12
v_call: TRBV27
cdr3_aa: ASSLSGGPGTQY

d_call: NA
j_call: TRBJ1-1
cdr3_length: 12
v_call: TRBV27
cdr3_aa: ASSYRVGNTEAF

d_call: NA
j_call: TRBJ2-3
cdr3_length: 12
v_call: TRBV7-8
cdr3_aa: ASSLVSGTDTQY

d_call: NA
j_call: TRBJ2-1
cdr3_length: 13
v_call: TRBV4-3
cdr3_aa: ASSQERSGYNEQF

d_call: NA
j_call: TRBJ2-7
cdr3_length: 6
v_call: TRBV5-8
cdr3_aa: ASYEQY

d_call: NA
j_call: TRBJ2-2
cdr3_length: 15
v_call: TRBV27
cdr3_aa: ASSSPQFSQGTGELF